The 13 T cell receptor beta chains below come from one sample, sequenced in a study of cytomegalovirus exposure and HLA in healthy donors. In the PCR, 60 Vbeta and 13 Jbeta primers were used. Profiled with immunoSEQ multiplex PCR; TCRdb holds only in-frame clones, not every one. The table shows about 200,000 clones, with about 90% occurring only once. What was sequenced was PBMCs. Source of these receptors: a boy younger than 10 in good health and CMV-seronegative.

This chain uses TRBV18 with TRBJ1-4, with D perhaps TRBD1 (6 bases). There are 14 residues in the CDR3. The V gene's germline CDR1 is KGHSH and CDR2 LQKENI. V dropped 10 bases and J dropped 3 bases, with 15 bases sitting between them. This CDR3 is CATTGGRSNEKLFF. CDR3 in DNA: TGTGCCACCACCGGGGGGCGATCTAATGAAAAACTGTTTTTT.

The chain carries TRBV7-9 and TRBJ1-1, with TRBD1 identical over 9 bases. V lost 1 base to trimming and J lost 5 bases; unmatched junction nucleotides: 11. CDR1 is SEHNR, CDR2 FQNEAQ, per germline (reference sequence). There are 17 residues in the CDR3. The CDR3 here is CASSLGWDRDKGTEAFF. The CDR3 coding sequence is TGTGCCAGCAGCTTAGGATGGGACAGGGATAAGGGTACTGAAGCTTTCTTT. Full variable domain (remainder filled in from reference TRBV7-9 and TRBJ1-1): DTGVSQNPRHKITKRGQNVTFRCDPISEHNRLYWYRQTLGQGPEFLTYFQNEAQLEKSRLLSDRFSAERPKGSFSTLEIQRTEQGDSAMYLCASSLGWDRDKGTEAFFGQGTRLTVV.

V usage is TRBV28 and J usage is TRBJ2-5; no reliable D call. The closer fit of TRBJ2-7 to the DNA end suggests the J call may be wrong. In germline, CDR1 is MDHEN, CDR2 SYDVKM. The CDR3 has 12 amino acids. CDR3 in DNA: TGTGCCAGCTTCGGCGGCCCCTACGAGCAGTACTTC. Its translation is CASFGGPYEQYF.

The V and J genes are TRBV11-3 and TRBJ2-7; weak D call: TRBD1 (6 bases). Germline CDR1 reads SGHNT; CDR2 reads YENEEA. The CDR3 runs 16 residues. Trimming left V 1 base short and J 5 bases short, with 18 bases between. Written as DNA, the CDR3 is TGTGCCAGCAGCTTAGGAAGGGGGACAACCCGGGACGAGCAGTACTTC. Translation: CASSLGRGTTRDEQYF.

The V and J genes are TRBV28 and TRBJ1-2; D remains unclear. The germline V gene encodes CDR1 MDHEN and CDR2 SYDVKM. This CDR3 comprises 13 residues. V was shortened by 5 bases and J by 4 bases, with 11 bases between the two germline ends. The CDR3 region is CASSSTEFYGYTF. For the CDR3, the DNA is TGTGCCAGCAGTAGCACAGAGTTCTATGGCTACACCTTC.

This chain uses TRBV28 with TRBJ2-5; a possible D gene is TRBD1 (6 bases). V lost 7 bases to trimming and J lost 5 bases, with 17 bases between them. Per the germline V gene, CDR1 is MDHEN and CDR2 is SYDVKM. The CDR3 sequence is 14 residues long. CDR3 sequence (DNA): TGTGCCAGCATTGAGGGGGTACTCGACGAGACCCAGTACTTC. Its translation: CASIEGVLDETQYF.

Written as DNA, the CDR3 is TGTGCCAGCAGCTTGGTGGCACCCGGGACTCCTACCGGGGAGCTGTTTTTT. It specifies CASSLVAPGTPTGELFF. The chain uses TRBV5-5 and TRBJ2-2; weak D call: TRBD2 (6 bases). With 0 bases removed from V and 5 bases from J, the gap between germline ends came to 17 bases. Germline CDR1 SGHKS, CDR2 YYEKEE (reference sequence). This CDR3 is built from 17 residues.

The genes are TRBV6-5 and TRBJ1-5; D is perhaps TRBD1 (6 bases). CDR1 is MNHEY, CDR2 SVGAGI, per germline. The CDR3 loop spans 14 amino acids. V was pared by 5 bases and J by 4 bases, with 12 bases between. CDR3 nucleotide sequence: TGTGCCAGCAGTCTCGGGACACCTAATCAGCCCCAGCATTTT. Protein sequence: CASSLGTPNQPQHF.

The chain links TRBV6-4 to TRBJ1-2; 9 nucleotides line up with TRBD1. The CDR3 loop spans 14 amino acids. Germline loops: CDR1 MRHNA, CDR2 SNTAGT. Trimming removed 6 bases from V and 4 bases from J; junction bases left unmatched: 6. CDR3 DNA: TGTGCCAGCAGCGGGGGACAGGGAGGCTATGGCTACACCTTC. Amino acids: CASSGGQGGYGYTF.

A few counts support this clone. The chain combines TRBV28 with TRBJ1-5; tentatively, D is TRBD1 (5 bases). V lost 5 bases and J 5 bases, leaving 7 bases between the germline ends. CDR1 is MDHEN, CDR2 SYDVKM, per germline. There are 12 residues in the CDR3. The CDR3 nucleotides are TGTGCCAGCAGTGACAGTTATCAGCCCCAGCATTTT. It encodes CASSDSYQPQHF.

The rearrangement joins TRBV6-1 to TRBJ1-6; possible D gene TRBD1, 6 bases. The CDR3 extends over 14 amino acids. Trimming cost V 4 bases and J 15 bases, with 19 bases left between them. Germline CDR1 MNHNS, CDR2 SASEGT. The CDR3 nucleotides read TGTGCCAGCAGTGTGGACAGCGCCCTTGGTAGCCTCCACTTT. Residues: CASSVDSALGSLHF.

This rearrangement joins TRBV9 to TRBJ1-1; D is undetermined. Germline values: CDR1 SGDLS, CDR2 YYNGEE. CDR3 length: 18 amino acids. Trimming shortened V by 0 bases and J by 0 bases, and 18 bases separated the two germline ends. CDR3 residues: CASSVGSGPPDMNTEAFF. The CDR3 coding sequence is TGTGCCAGCAGCGTAGGGTCAGGCCCGCCTGATATGAACACTGAAGCTTTCTTT. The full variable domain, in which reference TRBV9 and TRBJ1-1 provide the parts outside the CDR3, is DSGVTQTPKHLITATGQRVTLRCSPRSGDLSVYWYQQSLDQGLQFLIQYYNGEERAKGNILERFSAQQFPDLHSELNLSSLELGDSALYFCASSVGSGPPDMNTEAFFGQGTRLTVV.

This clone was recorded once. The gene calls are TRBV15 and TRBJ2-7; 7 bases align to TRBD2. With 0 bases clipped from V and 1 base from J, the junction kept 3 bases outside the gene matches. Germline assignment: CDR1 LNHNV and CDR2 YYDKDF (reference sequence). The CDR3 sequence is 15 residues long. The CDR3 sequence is CATSRDRSGSYEQYF. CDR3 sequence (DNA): TGTGCCACCAGCAGAGATCGTAGCGGGTCCTACGAGCAGTACTTC.